These 29 T cell receptor beta chains originate from one sample sequenced in a study of blood T cells in healthy people across ages. PCR was performed a second time for 7 to 11 cycles using a sample-barcoded 5' primer and a J-beta primer mix. TCRdb fed the 5' RACE reads into MiXCR, producing one record per CDR3 protein. The data show almost 800,000 distinct CDR3 sequences, 58% seen once. Sample: blood. Receptor source: a man aged 25 to 45 in good health.

The chain joins TRBV30 to TRBJ2-5, with TRBD1 matching 7 bases. The J call is in doubt because the DNA end fits TRBJ2-7 better. Germline CDR1 is GTSNPN and CDR2 is SVGIG (reference sequence). CDR3 size: 12 residues. The CDR3 region has the DNA TGTGCCTGGAGCCCGACAGGGAGCGAGCAGTACTTC. Residues: CAWSPTGSEQYF.

The chain is built from TRBV4-1 and TRBJ2-4, with 8 bases aligning to TRBD1. The CDR3 loop spans 17 amino acids. With 0 bases clipped from V and 3 bases from J, the junction kept 7 bases outside the gene matches. Germline CDR1 reads MGHRA; CDR2 reads YSYEKL. As DNA, the CDR3 is TGCGCCAGCAGCCAAGAGTGGGGACAGGTCAACAAAAACATTCAGTACTTC. Translation: CASSQEWGQVNKNIQYF.

This chain links TRBV27 with TRBJ2-1, with D perhaps matching TRBD2 (6 bases). The CDR3 is made up of 16 amino acids. V lost 4 bases, J lost 7 bases, and 20 bases lay in between. Germline lookup yields CDR1 MNHEY and CDR2 SMNVEV (reference sequence). As DNA, the CDR3 is TGTGCCAGCAGTTCCCAATTTATCGGGAGTAAGAATGAGCAGTTCTTC. Protein: CASSSQFIGSKNEQFF.

This clonotype was detected only once. This chain links TRBV4-3 with TRBJ2-1; TRBD2 is a possible D gene (6 bases). The germline V and J ends were trimmed by 4 bases and 0 bases, with 22 bases remaining between them. Germline V gene sequence: CDR1 LGHNA, CDR2 YSLEER. The CDR3 is made up of 19 amino acids. CDR3 in amino acids: CASSPRYGASEASYNEQFF. In DNA form, the CDR3 reads TGCGCCAGCAGCCCAAGATATGGGGCTAGCGAGGCCTCCTACAATGAGCAGTTCTTC.

The chain recombines TRBV3-1 with TRBJ2-4, with 12 positions matching TRBD2. This CDR3 is built from 16 residues. The J segment lost 8 bases and the V segment lost 4 bases, leaving 9 bases of the junction unmatched. Germline assignment: CDR1 LGHDT and CDR2 YNNKEL (reference sequence). CDR3 nucleotides: TGTGCCAGCAGCCCTTGGACTAGCGGGGATGCAGACATTCAGTACTTC. This translates into CASSPWTSGDADIQYF.

In this sample, this clonotype turned up a few times. The V call is TRBV5-1, the J call TRBJ2-5; D might be TRBD1 (6 bases). This CDR3 has 12 residues. The germline V gene has CDR1 SGHRS and CDR2 YFSETQ. V was pared by 8 bases and J by 3 bases, with 11 bases between. CDR3 region: CASAQGEETQYF. DNA for the CDR3: TGCGCCAGTGCACAGGGTGAAGAGACCCAGTACTTC.

J is TRBJ2-7 and V is TRBV25-1; possibly TRBD2 for D (5 bases). CDR1 and CDR2 from the germline V gene are MGHDK and SYGVNS. CDR3 length: 13 amino acids. Deletions cut 2 bases from V and 7 bases from J, with 12 bases between. The CDR3 loop reads CASSEHSVPEQYF. The DNA of the CDR3 is TGTGCCAGCAGTGAACATAGCGTTCCTGAGCAGTACTTC.

This clonotype was observed a handful of times. The genes are TRBV29-1 and TRBJ1-2; 8 bases fit TRBD1. CDR3 length equals 14 residues. Germline V gene lookup returns CDR1 SQVTM and CDR2 ANQGSEA. With 5 bases clipped from V and 8 bases from J, the junction kept 13 bases outside the gene matches. Written as DNA, the CDR3 is TGCAGCGTTAACTTTGGACAGGGAGGCTTAGGCTACACCTTC. Its translation: CSVNFGQGGLGYTF.

The CDR3 region is CSAREASGRGTQYF. CDR3 coding DNA: TGCAGTGCTAGAGAGGCTAGCGGGAGGGGAACCCAGTACTTC. The genes are TRBV20-1 and TRBJ2-5; 12 bases align to TRBD2. V shed 0 bases and J 8 bases; nucleotides not matched to a gene: 4. This CDR3 is 14 amino acids long. Germline loops: CDR1 DFQATT, CDR2 SNEGSKA (reference sequence).

The rearrangement links TRBV25-1 to TRBJ2-1; 7 nucleotides agree with TRBD2. Germline V gives CDR1 MGHDK, CDR2 SYGVNS. The CDR3 loop spans 14 amino acids. Trimming cost V 8 bases and J 5 bases; bases outside gene matches: 9. The CDR3 coding sequence is TGTGCCAGCGGGGACCGGGGGGTAGACAATGAGCAGTTCTTC. Amino acid sequence: CASGDRGVDNEQFF.

The CDR3 sequence is CASSGDREALHENTEAFF. The CDR3, as DNA: TGTGCCAGCAGTGGGGACAGGGAGGCTTTGCATGAGAACACTGAAGCTTTCTTT. The chain carries TRBV12-3 or TRBV12-4 and TRBJ1-1, with 9 bases aligning to TRBD1. The CDR3 consists of 18 residues. The junction had 14 bases not matched to a gene; V was cut back by 5 bases and J by 1 base.

This clonotype is a singleton in its sample. The V gene is TRBV25-1, the J gene TRBJ1-1, with 7 bases matching TRBD1. CDR1 and CDR2 (germline): MGHDK, SYGVNS. The CDR3 runs to 15 residues. Trimming took 6 bases from V and 1 from J; bases not matched to a gene: 8. The CDR3: CASRGVTGTNTEAFF. CDR3 in DNA: TGTGCCAGCAGAGGTGTGACAGGGACGAACACTGAAGCTTTCTTT.

The genes are TRBV28 and TRBJ2-4, with 9 bases lining up with TRBD1. The J call may be incorrect, as the DNA end agrees better with TRBJ2-7. The CDR3 runs to 14 residues. CDR1 is MDHEN and CDR2 is SYDVKM in the germline V gene. Written as DNA, the CDR3 is TGTGCCAGCACCCTGACAGGGGGAGGCGACGAGCAGTACTTC. It translates to CASTLTGGGDEQYF.

The chain combines TRBV4-2 with TRBJ1-2; D unresolved. V lost 4 bases and J lost 13, with 10 bases in between. Germline V CDR1 and CDR2: LGHNA, YNFKEQ. This CDR3 comprises 10 residues. CDR3 in DNA: TGTGCCAGCAGCCTGAGCCTTAGCACCTTC. This translates into CASSLSLSTF.

The CDR3 DNA sequence: TGTGCTAGTGGTTTGTTCTGCGAGCAGTACTTC. Translation gives CASGLFCEQYF. The V gene is TRBV12-5, the J gene TRBJ2-7; D ambiguous. The V gene's germline CDR1 is LGHNT and CDR2 FRNRAP. The ends were cut back, 2 bases at V and 6 bases at J, with 5 bases in the middle. CDR3 length: 11 residues.

The chain uses TRBV29-1 and TRBJ1-1; no firm D call. The V gene's germline CDR1 is SQVTM and CDR2 ANQGSEA. The V end was cut by 7 bases, the J end by 4 bases, with 13 bases between. CDR3 length: 12 residues. DNA for the CDR3: TGCAGCGCGGAAGGGAGTGTCACTGAAGCTTTCTTT. This sequence encodes CSAEGSVTEAFF. The whole variable domain, filled in from reference TRBV29-1 and TRBJ1-1, reads SAVISQKPSRDICQRGTSLTIQCQVDSQVTMMFWYRQQPGQSLTLIATANQGSEATYESGFVIDKFPISRPNLTFSTLTVSNMSPEDSSIYLCSAEGSVTEAFFGQGTRLTVV.

The chain has TRBV14 and TRBJ2-7; 8 bases align to TRBD2. CDR1 and CDR2 (germline): SGHDN, FVKESK. This CDR3 region has 16 residues. The V and J ends lost 5 bases and 5 bases, in that order; junction bases with no gene match: 14. The CDR3 here is CASSNRPSGSSHEQYF. The CDR3, as DNA: TGTGCCAGCAGCAATCGGCCGAGCGGGAGTAGCCACGAGCAGTACTTC.

The chain employs TRBV7-2 and TRBJ2-1, with TRBD2 identical over 15 bases. The CDR3 length is 15 residues. Germline lookup yields CDR1 SGHTA and CDR2 FQGNSA. J lost 9 bases, V lost 7 bases, and 7 bases had no gene match. The CDR3 region has the DNA TGTGCCAGCACCCAGGGACTAGCGGGGGGCAGTGAGCAGTTCTTC. As protein: CASTQGLAGGSEQFF.

V and J are TRBV7-2 and TRBJ2-7; possibly TRBD1 for D (5 bases). The CDR3 spans 15 residues. Germline V gene lookup returns CDR1 SGHTA and CDR2 FQGNSA. The germline V and J ends were trimmed by 5 bases and 3 bases, with 17 bases remaining between them. CDR3 sequence (DNA): TGTGCCAGCAGCCAAGGGGCCGGATATTACTACGAGCAGTACTTC. Translated, it gives CASSQGAGYYYEQYF.

This clonotype has more than one count but fewer than ten. V is TRBV28 and J is TRBJ2-5; 7 nucleotides line up with TRBD1. The CDR3 sequence is 16 residues long. The junction had 11 bases not matched to a gene; V was cut back by 3 bases and J by 4 bases. Germline V lookup: CDR1 MDHEN, CDR2 SYDVKM. The CDR3 DNA is TGTGCCAGCAGTTTTTTTGCAGGGGGAGTAGGAGAGACCCAGTACTTC. Amino acid sequence: CASSFFAGGVGETQYF.

This clonotype has only a few counts. This rearrangement joins TRBV20-1 to TRBJ2-5; 8 nucleotides align to TRBD1. V dropped 6 bases and J dropped 5; count of bases not matched to a gene: 14. The CDR3 totals 15 residues. CDR1 DFQATT and CDR2 SNEGSKA come from the germline V gene (reference sequence). Here the CDR3 reads CSAHNPRRDRETQYF. DNA of the CDR3: TGCAGTGCCCACAACCCCCGAAGGGACAGGGAGACCCAGTACTTC.

The V gene is TRBV11-2, the J gene TRBJ1-1; the D gene is possibly TRBD1 (6 bases). The V end was cut by 5 bases, the J end by 3 bases, with 10 bases between. The germline V gene has CDR1 SGHAT and CDR2 FQNNGV. The length of the CDR3 is 13 residues. CDR3 nucleotides: TGTGCCAGCAGCCAGAACAGGGACACTGAAGCTTTCTTT. Its translation is CASSQNRDTEAFF.

The CDR3 bases are TGTGCCACTGCGGCAACAGGCGGGAATGAAAAACTGTTTTTT. Translating gives CATAATGGNEKLFF. The chain has TRBV10-3 and TRBJ1-4; D perhaps matches TRBD1 (5 bases). The V gene's germline CDR1 is ENHRY and CDR2 SYGVKD. The V gene lost 10 bases and the J gene lost 5 bases, with 17 bases spanning the gap. This CDR3 is built from 14 residues.

The rearrangement joins TRBV29-1 to TRBJ1-1, with D unclear. V lost 5 bases to trimming and J lost 6 bases, with 7 bases between them. Germline V gene data show CDR1 as SQVTM and CDR2 as ANQGSEA. This CDR3 has 10 amino acids. The CDR3 coding sequence is TGCAGCGTTTTAACAGCTGAAGCTTTCTTT. Translation: CSVLTAEAFF.

For this clonotype: One base away lies a much larger clone, so this may be a sequencing read error. The V call is TRBV7-6, the J call TRBJ2-3, with 8 positions matching TRBD2. With V trimmed by 3 bases and J by 4 bases, 0 bases remained unmatched. The CDR3 has 13 amino acids. Germline V lookup: CDR1 SGHVS, CDR2 FNYEAQ. CDR3 nucleotide sequence: TGTGCCAGCAGCTTGCGGGAGGCAGATACGCAGTATTTT. This gives the protein CASSLREADTQYF.

This rearrangement joins TRBV29-1 to TRBJ1-2; 8 bases match TRBD1. The germline V gene encodes CDR1 SQVTM and CDR2 ANQGSEA. With V trimmed by 3 bases and J by 4 bases, 10 bases remained unmatched. The CDR3 extends over 15 amino acids. In nucleotides, the CDR3 is TGCAGCGTTGAGTCTGCAGGGGGCGGGGGCTATGGCTACACCTTC. Amino acid sequence: CSVESAGGGGYGYTF.

This clonotype has more than one count but fewer than ten. The chain is built from TRBV6-2 or TRBV6-3 and TRBJ1-6; no definite D call. Deletions cut 2 bases from V and 0 bases from J, with 8 bases between. This CDR3 is built from 16 residues. Germline CDR1 is MNHEY and CDR2 is SVGEGT. CDR3 nucleotide sequence: TGTGCCAGCAGTTACCGGGCGAGCTCCTATAATTCACCCCTCCACTTT. Translating gives CASSYRASSYNSPLHF.

The chain has TRBV12-3 or TRBV12-4 and TRBJ2-1, with D possibly TRBD1 on 6 matching bases. The CDR3 is 13 residues long. V was pared by 8 bases and J by 8 bases, with 16 bases between. The CDR3 nucleotides are TGTGCCAGCGTGGGGGCATCGGGGTATGAGCAGTTCTTC. The encoded protein is CASVGASGYEQFF.

The chain combines TRBV12-3 or TRBV12-4 with TRBJ2-5; 8 nucleotides align to TRBD2. J was trimmed by 7 bases and V by 4 bases; bases with no gene match: 5. The CDR3 sequence is 13 residues long. The CDR3 DNA reads TGTGCCAGCAGTTGGACTAGCAGGGTGACCCAGTACTTC. Amino acid sequence: CASSWTSRVTQYF.